These 30 T cell receptor beta chains share one sample of origin, sequenced in a study of blood T cells in healthy people across ages. It was with a sample-barcoded 5' primer and a J-beta primer mix that a second PCR of roughly 7 to 12 cycles was run. One entry per CDR3 protein, called by TCRdb with MiXCR from the 5' RACE reads. The repertoire holds around 1,500,000 distinct CDR3 sequences, with around 39% as singletons. The source material was blood. The receptor source for this set is a young woman in good health.

The rearrangement links TRBV6-1 to TRBJ1-5; D remains unclear. This CDR3 has 15 amino acids. In germline, CDR1 is MNHNS, CDR2 SASEGT. The V gene lost 3 bases and the J gene lost 4 bases, with 13 bases spanning the gap. CDR3 loop: CASSDQGPVNQPQHF. In nucleotides, the CDR3 is TGTGCCAGCAGTGACCAAGGACCGGTTAATCAGCCCCAGCATTTT.

Here the CDR3 DNA reads TGCAGTGCTAGTGCTAGGGACGTTTATTATGGCTACACCTTC. Translated: CSASARDVYYGYTF. The chain couples TRBV20-1 to TRBJ1-2, with D tentatively TRBD1 (5 bases). The CDR3 covers 14 residues. The V gene lost 3 bases and the J gene lost 5 bases, with 16 bases spanning the gap. Germline V gene lookup returns CDR1 DFQATT and CDR2 SNEGSKA (reference sequence).

The sample holds a few counts of this clonotype. The chain employs TRBV30 and TRBJ1-2; TRBD1 is a possible D gene (5 bases). Germline V gene sequence: CDR1 GTSNPN, CDR2 SVGIG (reference sequence). The CDR3 length is 10 residues. V shed 5 bases and J shed 6 bases, with 7 bases lying between them. The CDR3 loop is CAWGTDGYTF. CDR3 sequence (DNA): TGTGCCTGGGGGACGGATGGCTACACCTTC.

Remarks on this clonotype: A much larger clone sits a single nucleotide away, making a read error possible. The rearrangement links TRBV20-1 to TRBJ1-2, with TRBD1 as a possible D gene (5 bases). Germline CDR1 is DFQATT and CDR2 is SNEGSKA (reference sequence). The CDR3 has 14 amino acids. The CDR3 region is CSARDSRQGYVYTF. The CDR3 region has the DNA TGCAGTGCTAGAGATAGTCGGCAGGGCTATGTCTACACCTTC.

This clonotype was observed a few times. CDR3 sequence: CASSLGEDTDTQYF. CDR3 nucleotides: TGCGCCAGCAGCTTGGGTGAGGACACAGATACGCAGTATTTT. The chain couples TRBV5-1 to TRBJ2-3; D unresolved. The CDR3 contains 14 residues. The germline V and J ends were trimmed by 0 bases and 2 bases, with 7 bases remaining between them. The germline V gene encodes CDR1 SGHRS and CDR2 YFSETQ.

A word on this clonotype: The final CDR3 position lacks the conserved phenylalanine or tryptophan, pointing to a likely read error. The chain has TRBV12-3 or TRBV12-4 and TRBJ2-3, with D maybe TRBD2 (6 bases). There are 14 residues in the CDR3. V lost 3 bases to trimming and J lost 1 base, with 8 bases between them. The CDR3 loop is CASSLPGGTDTQYS. The DNA for the CDR3 is TGTGCCAGCAGTTTGCCGGGGGGCACAGATACGCAGTATTCT.

V and J are TRBV20-1 and TRBJ2-5; D not certain. V lost 1 base and J 4 bases, leaving 13 bases between the germline ends. Germline CDR1 reads DFQATT; CDR2 reads SNEGSKA (reference sequence). The CDR3 sequence is 14 residues long. CDR3 coding DNA: TGCAGTGCTAGAGTGCCGGAGATGGTAGAGACCCAGTACTTC. As protein: CSARVPEMVETQYF.

V and J are TRBV6-1 and TRBJ1-1; D is uncertain. Trimming removed 4 bases from V and 3 bases from J, with 9 bases in between. The CDR3 is 13 residues long. Germline-derived CDR1 and CDR2 are MNHNS and SASEGT. The CDR3, as DNA: TGTGCCAGCAGTGTCCAGGAGCACACTGAAGCTTTCTTT. Its protein is CASSVQEHTEAFF.

This clonotype was seen only a few times. CDR3 bases: TGCAGTGCTAGAGATAGGACTAGCGGGAGGGCTAGTAATGAGCAGTTCTTC. Encoded protein: CSARDRTSGRASNEQFF. The genes are TRBV20-1 and TRBJ2-1; 15 nucleotides match TRBD2. The CDR3 length is 17 residues. Germline CDR1 and CDR2: DFQATT and SNEGSKA (reference sequence). V lost 0 bases, J lost 7 bases, and 7 bases stayed unmatched.

This clonotype showed up many times. This chain connects TRBV12-3 or TRBV12-4 to TRBJ1-1; a possible D gene is TRBD1 (6 bases). Trimming stripped 3 bases from V and 5 bases from J, with 16 bases between. The CDR3 spans 15 residues. CDR3: CASSFEDRWRTEAFF. CDR3 DNA: TGTGCCAGCAGTTTCGAAGACAGGTGGCGGACTGAAGCTTTCTTT.

The J gene is TRBJ1-1, the V gene TRBV12-3 or TRBV12-4, with D tentatively TRBD1 (6 bases). V was trimmed by 6 bases and J by 6 bases, leaving 14 bases between them. This CDR3 has 13 residues. In DNA form, the CDR3 reads TGTGCCAGCAGGGACAGAAACGGCGCTGAAGCTTTCTTT. Translating gives CASRDRNGAEAFF.

V and J are TRBV5-1 and TRBJ1-1; D unclear. The V end lost 0 bases, the J end lost 0 bases, and 6 bases lay between the germline ends. This CDR3 is built from 14 residues. Per germline, CDR1 SGHRS and CDR2 YFSETQ. Here the CDR3 reads CASSLGNLNTEAFF. In DNA form, the CDR3 reads TGCGCCAGCAGCTTGGGCAACTTGAACACTGAAGCTTTCTTT.

V usage is TRBV11-2 and J usage is TRBJ2-2; the match to TRBD2 covers 11 bases. Germline V CDR1 and CDR2: SGHAT, FQNNGV. This CDR3 is 17 amino acids long. V shed 0 bases and J 3 bases; nucleotides not matched to a gene: 3. The CDR3, as DNA: TGTGCCAGCAGCTTAGAGGTAGCGGGAGGGGACACCGGGGAGCTGTTTTTT. This codes for CASSLEVAGGDTGELFF.

J is TRBJ2-5 and V is TRBV29-1, with D possibly being TRBD1 (5 bases). The CDR3 is made up of 14 amino acids. V lost 6 bases and J lost 2, with 16 bases in between. Germline V lookup: CDR1 SQVTM, CDR2 ANQGSEA. The CDR3 spells CSVPDSYDQETQYF. In DNA form, the CDR3 reads TGCAGCGTGCCCGACAGTTACGATCAAGAGACCCAGTACTTC.

This clonotype was counted a few times. CDR3 sequence (DNA): TGCGCCAGCAGCTTGGCCGGGTCCGGGACTGGGGAGCAGTACTTC. Encoded protein: CASSLAGSGTGEQYF. The chain couples TRBV5-1 to TRBJ2-5; D is perhaps TRBD2 (6 bases). V lost 0 bases, J lost 11 bases, and 20 bases lay in between. The CDR3 loop spans 15 amino acids. Germline V gives CDR1 SGHRS, CDR2 YFSETQ.

The rearrangement uses TRBV28 and TRBJ1-2; 7 bases are a match to TRBD1. Germline trimming cut 5 bases from V and 10 bases from J; bases unmatched to any gene: 13. This CDR3 spans 14 amino acids. The germline CDR1 and CDR2 sequences are MDHEN and SYDVKM. The CDR3 sequence is CASSPHGTDQFYTF. CDR3 DNA sequence: TGTGCCAGCAGTCCCCACGGGACAGACCAATTCTACACCTTC.

This clonotype has just a few counts. The V and J genes are TRBV3-1 and TRBJ2-3; the D is unclear. The CDR3 has 13 amino acids. Trimming shortened V by 1 base and J by 7 bases, and 9 bases separated the two germline ends. Germline V CDR1 and CDR2: LGHDT, YNNKEL (reference sequence). CDR3 region: CASSQGDVNTQYF. The CDR3 region has the DNA TGTGCCAGCAGCCAAGGGGATGTGAATACGCAGTATTTT.

This clonotype was detected a few times. The chain is built from TRBV30 and TRBJ2-5; the D is unclear. This CDR3 has 11 amino acids. Germline V gives CDR1 GTSNPN, CDR2 SVGIG (reference sequence). Trimming removed 4 bases from V and 5 bases from J, with 8 bases in between. The CDR3 is CAWKTRETQYF. The CDR3 nucleotides are TGTGCCTGGAAAACTCGGGAGACCCAGTACTTC. Together with reference TRBV30 and TRBJ2-5, the CDR3 gives the full variable domain: SQTIHQWPATLVQPVGSPLSLECTVEGTSNPNLYWYRQAAGRGLQLLFYSVGIGQISSEVPQNLSASRPQDRQFILSSKKLLLSDSGFYLCAWKTRETQYFGPGTRLLVL.

The chain carries TRBV20-1 and TRBJ2-7; possibly TRBD1 for D (6 bases). Trimming left V 6 bases short and J 2 bases short, with 17 bases between. Germline CDR1 DFQATT, CDR2 SNEGSKA (reference sequence). This CDR3 is built from 14 residues. The CDR3 coding sequence is TGCAGTGCGCCGAGGGCGGACAGCGCCTACGAGCAGTACTTC. Amino acids: CSAPRADSAYEQYF.

This clonotype has more than one count but fewer than ten. The gene calls are TRBV11-2 and TRBJ2-7; no reliable D call. With the DNA end fitting TRBJ2-5 better, the J assignment may be wrong. The CDR3 length is 13 residues. CDR1 and CDR2 (germline): SGHAT, FQNNGV. For the CDR3, the DNA is TGTGCCAGCAGCTTAGATCCGGTGGAGACCCAGTACTTC. Translating gives CASSLDPVETQYF.

The V gene is TRBV28, the J gene TRBJ1-2; possible D gene TRBD1, 5 bases. The ends were cut back, 3 bases at V and 7 bases at J, with 18 bases in the middle. The CDR3 runs to 15 residues. Germline CDR1 is MDHEN and CDR2 is SYDVKM. CDR3 DNA: TGTGCCAGCAGTTTGGCGGGGCGCGGACTTGCTGGCTACACCTTC. It is translated as CASSLAGRGLAGYTF.

This clonotype came up a few times. This sequence joins TRBV20-1 and TRBJ2-1; TRBD2 is a possible D gene (5 bases). This CDR3 is 15 amino acids long. Germline CDR1 reads DFQATT; CDR2 reads SNEGSKA (reference sequence). Trimming cost V 0 bases and J 4 bases, with 13 bases left between them. CDR3 sequence: CSARDVEDLYNEQFF. CDR3 DNA sequence: TGCAGTGCTAGAGATGTTGAGGACTTATACAATGAGCAGTTCTTC.

The chain couples TRBV2 to TRBJ1-2; D remains ambiguous. V was cut by 7 bases and J by 11 bases, with 23 bases left in between. This CDR3 contains 14 residues. The germline V gene has CDR1 SNHLY and CDR2 FYNNEI. The CDR3 sequence: CASTVAREGSMYTF. The CDR3 DNA is TGTGCCAGCACTGTCGCGAGGGAAGGCAGTATGTACACCTTC.

The gene calls are TRBV5-1 and TRBJ2-7, with 10 bases fitting TRBD2. The V segment lost 2 bases and the J segment 7 bases; nucleotides outside the gene matches: 15. CDR1 is SGHRS and CDR2 is YFSETQ in the germline V gene. The CDR3 totals 17 residues. Here the CDR3 DNA reads TGCGCCAGCAGCTTACCGGAACTAGCGGGATATAAGAATGAGCAGTACTTC. The encoded protein is CASSLPELAGYKNEQYF.

The table lists this clonotype with a few counts. The chain combines TRBV7-8 with TRBJ2-1, with D maybe TRBD2 (6 bases). CDR3 size: 14 residues. V was pared by 3 bases and J by 4 bases, with 10 bases between. Germline V lookup: CDR1 SGHVS, CDR2 FQNEAQ. The CDR3 DNA is TGTGCCAGCAGCTTCATGGACTATTACAATGAGCAGTTCTTC. Protein product: CASSFMDYYNEQFF.

This clonotype was seen more than once but under ten times. The chain has TRBV4-1 and TRBJ1-1, with D possibly matching TRBD1 (5 bases). The CDR3 spans 21 residues. With 3 bases removed from V and 1 base from J, the gap between germline ends came to 30 bases. Looked up from germline, CDR1 is MGHRA and CDR2 is YSYEKL. The CDR3, as DNA: TGCGCCAGCAGCCATGACACATCCGAGGTTAAGGGAGGAAGGGGGAACACTGAAGCTTTCTTT. This encodes CASSHDTSEVKGGRGNTEAFF.

This clonotype was detected a few times. V gene TRBV3-1 combines with J gene TRBJ2-5; no clear D. Germline values: CDR1 LGHDT, CDR2 YNNKEL (reference sequence). This CDR3 region has 10 residues. V was cut by 8 bases and J by 11 bases, with 12 bases left in between. The CDR3 spells CASGYLEQYF. CDR3 in DNA: TGTGCCAGCGGGTATTTGGAGCAGTACTTC.

This chain connects TRBV27 to TRBJ2-7; D ambiguous. Germline loops: CDR1 MNHEY, CDR2 SMNVEV (reference sequence). The germline V and J ends were trimmed by 4 bases and 2 bases, with 6 bases remaining between them. The CDR3 is 12 amino acids. CDR3 DNA: TGTGCCAGCAGTTACCGGACCTACGAGCAGTACTTC. Translated: CASSYRTYEQYF.

This clonotype was seen only a few times. Here the CDR3 DNA reads TGTGCCACCAGCCCTACTAGCGGGGATCACACCGGGGAGCTGTTTTTT. Amino acid sequence: CATSPTSGDHTGELFF. The V and J genes are TRBV15 and TRBJ2-2; 10 positions agree with TRBD2. The germline gives CDR1 LNHNV, CDR2 YYDKDF (reference sequence). The CDR3 loop spans 16 amino acids. V dropped 5 bases and J dropped 3; count of bases not matched to a gene: 6.

The gene calls are TRBV4-1 and TRBJ1-2; the D gene is possibly TRBD1 (5 bases). This CDR3 comprises 15 residues. CDR1 is MGHRA and CDR2 is YSYEKL in the germline V gene. Trimming stripped 0 bases from V and 7 bases from J, with 15 bases between. For the CDR3, the DNA is TGCGCCAGCAGCCAAGAAATTACAGGAATTGGTGGCTACACCTTC. It yields the protein CASSQEITGIGGYTF.